Below, one TCR beta chain is given with its context. Its antigen remains undetermined. No clone much larger than this one lies a single base away; base qualities are absent. These data belong to a study of blood T cell repertoires in COVID-19 (dated by TCRdb to 2020 to 2022). In terms of the full investigation: Samples covering the acute and convalescent phases of COVID-19 were provided by collaborators in the United States, Italy and Spain. The sample metadata nearly always contained a de-identified subject ID, COVID-19 status, age in years and sex. The samples were drawn from the first 160 participants of the ongoing ImmuneRACE study and from 1,254 subjects provided by 6 global collaborators. The repertoires were released in a freely available public database meant as a resource for research on the immune response to SARS-CoV-2. Deeply sampled blood TCRbeta repertoires from subjects exposed to, actively infected with, or recovered from COVID-19 were included in the dataset. The material from the prospective study consisted of cDNA or gDNA derived from T cells, B-cell-depleted T cells, or PBMCs. HLA class I and class II types, where available, came from metadata supplied by the sample provider rather than from assay-based typing.

In Seattle, one collaborating source enrolled patients while the infection was active and tracked those patients longitudinally over the course of disease. Collaborating institutions collected whole blood in K2EDTA tubes following their own protocols. Collaborator samples were shipped for TCRbeta analysis as frozen whole blood, isolated PBMCs, or DNA extracted from either sample type. General study outcomes and caveats: The quantity of clinical and demographic metadata differed by source and by participant and was supplied without curation.

The immunoSEQ Assay, a bias-controlled multiplex PCR, was used to amplify TCRbeta CDR3 regions from genomic DNA. The study's processing was this. The number of nucleated cells in each sample was estimated by amplification of reference gene primers within the assay. Sequence reads were collapsed and filtered to measure the absolute abundance of every unique TCRbeta CDR3 rearrangement. For each sample, productive Simpson clonality was calculated by taking the square root of Simpson's diversity index across productive rearrangements. Imported from immuneACCESS, the table was reduced by TCRdb to in-frame sequences with V and J called. These copies leave out some clones; in studies compared against another copy, an unresolved V gene accounts for under half, and the cause of the remainder is not known. V and J calls plus clone size are reproduced from that table; the DNA served to infer D and trimming. Here the sample has about 170,000 clones; around four fifths occur a single time. The ten largest clones represent about 8.1% of the sample.

The germline V end is reduced by 4 bases and the J end by 5 bases; junction bases left unmatched: 8. The CDR3 contains 14 residues, cysteine and phenylalanine counted. CDR3 DNA is the only sequence kept; it has 42 bases, read in frame from the first base. In the germline V gene, CDR1 corresponds to SGDLS and CDR2 to YYNGEE. The TCR originated in a woman of 80 years or more with COVID-19, enrolled during active disease. The chain joins TRBV9 to TRBJ2-7, with 8 central nucleotides matching TRBD1. Sequencing input: peripheral blood. CDR3 loop: CASSFGQGQDEQYF. The nucleotide sequence reads as follows: TGTGCCAGCAGCTTCGGACAGGGACAGGACGAGCAGTACTTC.